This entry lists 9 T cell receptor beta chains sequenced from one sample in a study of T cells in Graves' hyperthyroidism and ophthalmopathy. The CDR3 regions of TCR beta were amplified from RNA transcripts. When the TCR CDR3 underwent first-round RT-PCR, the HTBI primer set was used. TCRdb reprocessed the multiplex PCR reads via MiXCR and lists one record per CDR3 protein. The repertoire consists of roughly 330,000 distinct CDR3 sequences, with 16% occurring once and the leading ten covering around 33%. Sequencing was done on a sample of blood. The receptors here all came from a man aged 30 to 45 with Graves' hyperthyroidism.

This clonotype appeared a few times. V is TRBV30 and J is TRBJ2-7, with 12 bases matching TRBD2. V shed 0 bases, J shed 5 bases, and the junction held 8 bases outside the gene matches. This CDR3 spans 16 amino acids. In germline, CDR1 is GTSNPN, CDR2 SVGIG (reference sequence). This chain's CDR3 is CAWSVSYGLAGNEQYF. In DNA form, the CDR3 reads TGTGCCTGGAGTGTTTCATACGGACTAGCGGGAAACGAGCAGTACTTC.

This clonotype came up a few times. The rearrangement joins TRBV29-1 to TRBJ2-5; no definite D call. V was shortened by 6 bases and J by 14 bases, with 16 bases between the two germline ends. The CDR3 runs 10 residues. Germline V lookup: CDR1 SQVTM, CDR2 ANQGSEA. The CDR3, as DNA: TGCAGCGTCGCCTCGTCTTACATTTACTTC. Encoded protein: CSVASSYIYF.

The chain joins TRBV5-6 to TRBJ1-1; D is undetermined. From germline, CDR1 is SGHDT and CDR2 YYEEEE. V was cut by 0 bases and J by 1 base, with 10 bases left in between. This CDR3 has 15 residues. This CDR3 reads CASSLAAPRNTEAFF. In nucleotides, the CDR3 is TGTGCCAGCAGCTTGGCCGCCCCCCGGAACACTGAAGCTTTCTTT.

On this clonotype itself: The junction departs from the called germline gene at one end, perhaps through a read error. The CDR3 here is CVWLGSGGSYNEQFF. The CDR3 DNA reads as TGTGTCTGGCTCGGTTCAGGGGGCTCCTACAATGAGCAGTTCTTC. The V call is TRBV30, the J call TRBJ2-1; 7 positions match TRBD1. Germline V gives CDR1 GTSNPN, CDR2 SVGIG (reference sequence). The CDR3 loop spans 15 amino acids.

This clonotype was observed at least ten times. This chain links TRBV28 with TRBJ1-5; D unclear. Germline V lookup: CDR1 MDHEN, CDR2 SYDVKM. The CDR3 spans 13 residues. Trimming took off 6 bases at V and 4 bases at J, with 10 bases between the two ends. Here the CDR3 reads CASRRTANQPQHF. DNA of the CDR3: TGTGCCAGCAGGCGGACGGCTAATCAGCCCCAGCATTTT. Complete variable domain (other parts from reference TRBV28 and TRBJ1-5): DVKVTQSSRYLVKRTGEKVFLECVQDMDHENMFWYRQDPGLGLRLIYFSYDVKMKEKGDIPEGYSVSREKKERFSLILESASTNQTSMYLCASRRTANQPQHFGDGTRLSIL.

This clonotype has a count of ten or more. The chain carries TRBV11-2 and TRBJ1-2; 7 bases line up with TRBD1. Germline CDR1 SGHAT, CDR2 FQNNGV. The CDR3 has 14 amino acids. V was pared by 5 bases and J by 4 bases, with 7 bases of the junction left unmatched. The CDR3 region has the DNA TGTGCCAGCAGCGTAAGGGGGCCGGTCTATGGCTACACCTTC. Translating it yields CASSVRGPVYGYTF.

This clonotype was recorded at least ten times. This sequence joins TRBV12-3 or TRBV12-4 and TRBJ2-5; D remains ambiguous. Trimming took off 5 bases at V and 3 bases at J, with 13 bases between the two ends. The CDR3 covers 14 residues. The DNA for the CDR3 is TGTGCCAGCAGTCCTACTACGGTGGAAGAGACCCAGTACTTC. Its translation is CASSPTTVEETQYF.

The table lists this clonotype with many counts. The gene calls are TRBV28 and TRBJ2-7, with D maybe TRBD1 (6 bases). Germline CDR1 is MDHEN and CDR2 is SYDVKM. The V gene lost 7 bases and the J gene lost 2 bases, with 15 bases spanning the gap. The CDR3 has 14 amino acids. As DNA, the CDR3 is TGTGCCAGCACCCCCCCAGGGGATCCCTACGAGCAGTACTTC. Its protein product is CASTPPGDPYEQYF. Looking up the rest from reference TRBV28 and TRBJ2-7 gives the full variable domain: DVKVTQSSRYLVKRTGEKVFLECVQDMDHENMFWYRQDPGLGLRLIYFSYDVKMKEKGDIPEGYSVSREKKERFSLILESASTNQTSMYLCASTPPGDPYEQYFGPGTRLTVT.

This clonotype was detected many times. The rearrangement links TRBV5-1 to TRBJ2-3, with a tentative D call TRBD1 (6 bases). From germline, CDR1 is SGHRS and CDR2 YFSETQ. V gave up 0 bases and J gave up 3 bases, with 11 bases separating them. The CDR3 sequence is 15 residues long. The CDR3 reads CASSLDRVGTDTQYF. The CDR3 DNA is TGCGCCAGCAGCTTGGACAGGGTTGGGACAGATACGCAGTATTTT.